The sequence of this T cell receptor beta chain was determined in a study of CD8+ T cells in alopecia areata. Across the study: Treated individuals took tofacitinib by mouth, 5 to 10 mg twice daily. General study results and limits: Only one nonresponder was present, which leaves the link between baseline CD8+ expansion and response uncertain. Persistence during tofacitinib was seen for many expanded lesional clones in scalp and blood.

Extraction of RNA preceded its reverse transcription into cDNA, which served as the sequencing template. Profiling relied on immunoSEQ multiplex PCR, and the TCRdb table lists in-frame clones only, not all of them. The table records about 190,000 clones, approximately 61% of them present only once. This CDR3 has 13 amino acids. Trimming removed 5 bases at V and 6 bases at J, with 11 bases between. Germline CDR1 MNHEY, CDR2 SMNVEV (reference sequence). Treatment described: oral pan-JAK inhibitor, 5-10 mg twice daily. Individuals with alopecia areata gave both lesional scalp punch biopsies and peripheral blood for collection. Concerning this clone itself: What it binds is unknown.

This specimen was CD4+ T cells sorted from blood, taken at week 24, from a patient treated with tofacitinib. This clonotype was obtained from a human donor with alopecia areata. The J gene is TRBJ2-1, the V gene TRBV27; D uncertain. The CDR3 region has the DNA TGTGCCAGCAGTGGCCCATGGGTCAATGAGCAGTTCTTC. Translating it yields CASSGPWVNEQFF.